One and the same sample provided the 5 T cell receptor beta chains below, sequenced in a study of patients and donors after allogeneic stem cell transplantation. TCRdb processed the RT-PCR reads anew with MiXCR; each CDR3 protein has one entry. This table has about 57,000 distinct CDR3 sequences, 10% to 15% appearing once. The sequencing input was blood, either unsorted or a sorted T cell fraction (not recorded which). The receptors come from a human donor who was either an allogeneic HSCT recipient or a stem cell or donor lymphocyte infusion donor (not recorded which). It is not recorded whose cells these are; they may come from a transplant donor.

There are a few counts of this clonotype. The genes are TRBV20-1 and TRBJ1-4, with 9 bases aligning to TRBD1. After removal of 6 bases from V and 6 bases from J, the junction contained 8 bases not matched to a gene. This CDR3 region has 14 residues. Germline V gene data show CDR1 as DFQATT and CDR2 as SNEGSKA (reference sequence). CDR3 sequence: CSAGYRGRDEKLFF. CDR3 in DNA: TGCAGTGCCGGCTACAGGGGGCGGGATGAAAAACTGTTTTTT.

The chain joins TRBV20-1 to TRBJ2-7; TRBD1 or TRBD2 may be the D gene (5 bases each). Trimming removed 0 bases from V and 1 base from J, with 10 bases in between. The CDR3 extends over 14 amino acids. Looked up from germline, CDR1 is DFQATT and CDR2 is SNEGSKA (reference sequence). CDR3 amino acids: CSARDDSGSYEQYF. CDR3 coding DNA: TGCAGTGCTAGAGATGACAGCGGATCCTACGAGCAGTACTTC.

This clonotype has at least ten counts. The J gene is TRBJ1-2, the V gene TRBV7-9; 7 bases are shared with TRBD1. With 5 bases clipped from V and 7 bases from J, the junction kept 7 bases outside the gene matches. The V gene's germline CDR1 is SEHNR and CDR2 FQNEAQ (reference sequence). The CDR3 contains 13 residues. CDR3 bases: TGTGCCAGCAGCCCTTCTCAGGGGGGTGGCTACACCTTC. It codes for CASSPSQGGGYTF.

V gene TRBV20-1 combines with J gene TRBJ2-7; no definite D call. The CDR3 spans 11 residues. Germline V gene sequence: CDR1 DFQATT, CDR2 SNEGSKA (reference sequence). V dropped 5 bases and J dropped 1 base, with 6 bases sitting between them. This chain's CDR3 is CSALKSYEQYF. The CDR3 nucleotides are TGCAGTGCTCTGAAATCCTACGAGCAGTACTTC.

This clonotype was detected many times. The chain recombines TRBV20-1 with TRBJ1-1; D ambiguous. CDR1 is DFQATT and CDR2 is SNEGSKA in the germline V gene (reference sequence). Between the trimmed V and J ends, which lost 8 bases and 0 bases, there was a span of 16 bases. CDR3 size: 14 residues. CDR3 nucleotide sequence: TGCAGTTGCTATTCGACAAGTATGAACACTGAAGCTTTCTTT. This sequence encodes CSCYSTSMNTEAFF.